This TCR beta chain originates from a study of CD8+CD57+ T cells in acquired aplastic anemia. Findings of the study overall: For CD8+ Simpson's diversity, patients and controls showed no significant difference.

As concerns this clonotype: As yet, its antigen is unknown.

CDR3 and TCR beta VDJ profiling relied on genomic DNA as the template. From the reads, TCRdb called clonotypes with MiXCR, one entry per CDR3 protein. Here the sample spans 400,000 to 500,000 distinct CDR3 sequences, approximately 70% being singletons. V was pared by 11 bases and J by 0 bases, with 10 bases between. This CDR3 comprises 13 residues. The V gene is TRBV12-3 or TRBV12-4, the J gene TRBJ2-2; possible D gene TRBD1, 5 bases. The receptor was derived from a human donor in good health, serving as a control. Sequencing input: sorted CD4+, CD8+, or CD8+CD57+ T cells (not recorded which) from PBMCs. The DNA for the CDR3 is TGTGCCGGGAAGGGGACGAACACCGGGGAGCTGTTTTTT. This encodes CAGKGTNTGELFF.